This T cell receptor (delta chain) emerged from a study of γδ T cells in repeated Plasmodium falciparum infection. Background on the study: Four controlled malaria infections with P. falciparum NF54 spanned about 23 months.

TRG and TRD sequences were obtained from every sorted gammadelta sample. TCRdb made new clone calls on the multiplex PCR reads using CATT. Altogether tens of thousands of delta-chain clones are present, 0.75% to 1% being singletons, with the ten largest covering over 8.5%. The study, taken as a whole, reports: In Vdelta2-negative, largely Vdelta1+, gammadelta repertoires, repeated controlled infections appeared to drive clonal selection waves.

Concerning this clone: Its antigen remains unidentified. It is likely a read error: a sequence one base away is far more abundant. Other DNA sequences in this sample translate to the same CDR3.

Flow sorting of PBMC yielded separate Vgamma9/Vdelta2+ and Vdelta2-negative gammadelta T cell populations for bulk repertoire analysis. J was trimmed by 0 bases and V by 5 bases; bases with no gene match: 13. CDR1 and CDR2 from the germline V gene are TVYSNPD and GDNSRS (reference sequence). CDR3 length: 16 amino acids. The sequenced sample consisted of gamma-delta T cells from blood. The source of this sequence is a pool of human donors (malaria-infected and uninfected, not separated). The rearrangement joins TRDV3 to TRDJ1; 9 nucleotides agree with TRDD3. The CDR3 DNA reads TGTGCCCCTTTATCCACCGGGGATACGTACACCGATAAACTCATCTTT. As protein: CAPLSTGDTYTDKLIF.